This T cell receptor (beta chain) appears in the sequencing data of a study of shared clonotypes between healthy human individuals. Study-wide context: Per donor, three plates held CD4 naive cells, three held CD4 memory, two held CD8 naive and one held CD8 memory. Whole-study findings and limits: Naive subsets usually exceeded memory subsets in estimated richness.

The assay was immunoSEQ multiplex PCR, and TCRdb's table has in-frame clones only and misses some. Of fewer than 350,000 clones in the sample, roughly 91% were seen once. Regarding this clone: Its antigen is unidentified.

CD8 memory was a combination that joined CD45RO+ cells with CCR7-negative CD45RA+ TemRA cells. This clonotype was obtained from a man between 18 and 35 years old in good health. Sequencing was performed on memory CD8+ T cells sorted from blood. The subset: CD45RO+ cells pooled with CCR7-negative TemRA cells.

The CDR3 is CASSAGFGTQYF. In nucleotides, the CDR3 is TGTGCCAGCAGTGCAGGGTTTGGGACGCAGTATTTT. This rearrangement joins TRBV27 to TRBJ2-3; D may be TRBD1 (5 bases). Germline CDR1 and CDR2: MNHEY and SMNVEV (reference sequence). CDR3 length: 12 residues. Trimming shortened V by 5 bases and J by 9 bases, and 12 bases separated the two germline ends.